The present T cell receptor beta chain was sequenced within a study of CD8+CD57+ T cells in acquired aplastic anemia. Using genomic DNA as the template, TCR beta VDJ and CDR3 profiling was carried out. Each CDR3 protein gets one entry after TCRdb re-called the reads with MiXCR. The data contain around 250,000 distinct CDR3 sequences, around 60% of them singletons. This clonotype was detected many times. The CDR3 has 14 amino acids. V trimming: 0 bases; J trimming: 11 bases; junction bases outside the gene matches: 13. Germline V gives CDR1 GTSNPN, CDR2 SVGIG (reference sequence). What was sequenced was sorted CD4+, CD8+, or CD8+CD57+ T cells (not recorded which) from PBMCs. This sequence joins TRBV30 and TRBJ2-7; 7 nucleotides match TRBD1. This TCR derives from a human donor with severe aplastic anemia or a healthy control (not recorded which). The CDR3 nucleotides read TGTGCCTGGAGTGTACAGCATCTAGGGGGCGAAAAGTACTTC. Protein sequence: CAWSVQHLGGEKYF.